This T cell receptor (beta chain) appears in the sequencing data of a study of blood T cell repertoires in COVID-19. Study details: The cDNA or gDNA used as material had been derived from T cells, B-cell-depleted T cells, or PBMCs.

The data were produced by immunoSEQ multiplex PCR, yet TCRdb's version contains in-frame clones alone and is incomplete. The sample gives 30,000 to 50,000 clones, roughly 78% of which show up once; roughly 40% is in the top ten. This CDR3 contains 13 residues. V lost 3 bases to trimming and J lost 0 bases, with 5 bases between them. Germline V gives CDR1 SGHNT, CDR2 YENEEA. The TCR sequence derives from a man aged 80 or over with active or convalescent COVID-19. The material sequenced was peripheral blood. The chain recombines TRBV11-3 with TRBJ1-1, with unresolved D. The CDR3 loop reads CASSFQLNTEAFF. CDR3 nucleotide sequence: TGTGCCAGCAGCTTCCAATTGAACACTGAAGCTTTCTTT. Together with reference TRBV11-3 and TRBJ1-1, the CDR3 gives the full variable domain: EAGVVQSPRYKIIEKKQPVAFWCNPISGHNTLYWYLQNLGQGPELLIRYENEEAVDDSQLPKDRFSAERLKGVDSTLKIQPAELGDSAVYLCASSFQLNTEAFFGQGTRLTVV.